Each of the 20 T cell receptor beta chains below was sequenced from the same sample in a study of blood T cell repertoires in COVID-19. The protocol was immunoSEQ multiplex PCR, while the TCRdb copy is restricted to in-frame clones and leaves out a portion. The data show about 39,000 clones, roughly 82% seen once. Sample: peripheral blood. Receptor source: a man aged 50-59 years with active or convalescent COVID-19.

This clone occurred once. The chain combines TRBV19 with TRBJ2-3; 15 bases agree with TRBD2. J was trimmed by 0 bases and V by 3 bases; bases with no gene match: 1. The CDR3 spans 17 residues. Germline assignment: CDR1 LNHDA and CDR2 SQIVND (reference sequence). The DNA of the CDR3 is TGTGCCAGTAGTATTGGGACTAGCGGGGGGAGCACAGATACGCAGTATTTT. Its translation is CASSIGTSGGSTDTQYF. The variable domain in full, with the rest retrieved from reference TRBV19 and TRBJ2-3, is DGGITQSPKYLFRKEGQNVTLSCEQNLNHDAMYWYRQDPGQGLRLIYYSQIVNDFQKGDIAEGYSVSREKKESFPLTVTSAQKNPTAFYLCASSIGTSGGSTDTQYFGPGTRLTVL.

The CDR3 is CASNSGTSGGIGETQYF. DNA of the CDR3: TGTGCCAGCAACTCCGGGACTAGCGGGGGGATCGGAGAGACCCAGTACTTC. The gene calls are TRBV2 and TRBJ2-5; 15 bases align to TRBD2. Germline values: CDR1 SNHLY, CDR2 FYNNEI. The CDR3 length is 17 residues. With V trimmed by 7 bases and J by 4 bases, 10 bases remained unmatched.

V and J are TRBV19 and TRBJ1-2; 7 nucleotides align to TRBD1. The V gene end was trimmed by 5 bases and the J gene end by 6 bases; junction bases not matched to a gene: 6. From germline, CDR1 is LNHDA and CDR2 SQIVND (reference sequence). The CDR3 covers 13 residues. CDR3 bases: TGTGCCAGTAGTCGACAGGGAAGTAATGGCTACACCTTC. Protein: CASSRQGSNGYTF. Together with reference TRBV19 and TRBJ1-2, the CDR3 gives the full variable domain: DGGITQSPKYLFRKEGQNVTLSCEQNLNHDAMYWYRQDPGQGLRLIYYSQIVNDFQKGDIAEGYSVSREKKESFPLTVTSAQKNPTAFYLCASSRQGSNGYTFGSGTRLTVV.

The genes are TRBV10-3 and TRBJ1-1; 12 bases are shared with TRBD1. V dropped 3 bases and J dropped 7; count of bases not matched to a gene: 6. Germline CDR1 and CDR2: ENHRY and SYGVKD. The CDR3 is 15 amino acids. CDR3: CAISEKGQGADEAFF. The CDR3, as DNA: TGTGCCATCAGTGAAAAGGGACAGGGGGCGGATGAAGCTTTCTTT.

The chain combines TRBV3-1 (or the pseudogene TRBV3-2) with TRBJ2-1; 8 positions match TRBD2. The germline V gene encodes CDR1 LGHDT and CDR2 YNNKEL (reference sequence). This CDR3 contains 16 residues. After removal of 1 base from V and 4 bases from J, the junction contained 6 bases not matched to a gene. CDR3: CASSQAIAGGYNEQFF. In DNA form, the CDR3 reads TGTGCCAGCAGCCAAGCGATCGCGGGGGGTTACAATGAGCAGTTCTTC.

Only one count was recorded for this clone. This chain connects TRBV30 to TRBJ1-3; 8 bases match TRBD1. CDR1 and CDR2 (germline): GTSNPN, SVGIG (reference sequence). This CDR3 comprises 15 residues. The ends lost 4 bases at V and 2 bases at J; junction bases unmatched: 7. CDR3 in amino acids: CAWIGQGFPGNTIYF. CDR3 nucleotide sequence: TGTGCCTGGATAGGACAGGGCTTCCCTGGAAACACCATATATTTT.

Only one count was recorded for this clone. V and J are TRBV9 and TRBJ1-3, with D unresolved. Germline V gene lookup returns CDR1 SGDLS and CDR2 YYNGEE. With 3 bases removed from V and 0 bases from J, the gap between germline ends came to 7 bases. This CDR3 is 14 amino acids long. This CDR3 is CASSASGSGNTIYF. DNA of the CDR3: TGTGCCAGCAGCGCCTCAGGCTCTGGAAACACCATATATTTT.

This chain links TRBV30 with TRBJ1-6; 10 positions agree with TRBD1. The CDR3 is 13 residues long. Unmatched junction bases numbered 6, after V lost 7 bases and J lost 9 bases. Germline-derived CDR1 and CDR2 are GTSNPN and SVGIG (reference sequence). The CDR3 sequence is CASDRGRGSPLHF. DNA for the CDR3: TGTGCCTCCGACAGGGGGCGCGGTTCACCCCTCCACTTT.

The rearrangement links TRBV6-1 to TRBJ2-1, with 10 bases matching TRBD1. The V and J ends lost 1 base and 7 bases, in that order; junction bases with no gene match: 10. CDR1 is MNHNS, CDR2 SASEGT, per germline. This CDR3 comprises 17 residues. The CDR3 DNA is TGTGCCAGCAGTGAAGGAAGAGCGTGGGACAGGGGTAATGAGCAGTTCTTC. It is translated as CASSEGRAWDRGNEQFF.

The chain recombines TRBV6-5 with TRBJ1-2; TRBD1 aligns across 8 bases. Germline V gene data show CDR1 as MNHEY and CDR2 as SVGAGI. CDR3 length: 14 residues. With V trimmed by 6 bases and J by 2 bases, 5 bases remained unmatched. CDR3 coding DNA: TGTGCCAGCAGGACCGGGACAGGCAACTATGGCTACACCTTC. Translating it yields CASRTGTGNYGYTF.

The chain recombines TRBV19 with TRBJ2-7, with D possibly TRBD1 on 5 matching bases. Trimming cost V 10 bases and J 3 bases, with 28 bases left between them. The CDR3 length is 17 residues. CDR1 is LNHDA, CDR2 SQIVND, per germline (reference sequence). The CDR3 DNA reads TGTGCCACCCAGTCGAAGGGGCTAGGGATGAGGAACTACGAGCAGTACTTC. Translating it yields CATQSKGLGMRNYEQYF.

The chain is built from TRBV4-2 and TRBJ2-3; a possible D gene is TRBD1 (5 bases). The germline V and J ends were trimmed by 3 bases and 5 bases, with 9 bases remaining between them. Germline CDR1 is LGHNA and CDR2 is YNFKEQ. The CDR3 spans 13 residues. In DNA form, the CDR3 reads TGTGCCAGCAGCCAGGGGCTGTTAGATACGCAGTATTTT. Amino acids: CASSQGLLDTQYF.

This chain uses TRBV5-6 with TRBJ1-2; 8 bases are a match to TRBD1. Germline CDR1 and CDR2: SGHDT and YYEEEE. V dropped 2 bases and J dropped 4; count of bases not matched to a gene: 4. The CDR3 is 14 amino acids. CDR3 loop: CASSFGTGPYGYTF. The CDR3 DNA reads TGTGCCAGCAGCTTTGGGACAGGTCCCTATGGCTACACCTTC.

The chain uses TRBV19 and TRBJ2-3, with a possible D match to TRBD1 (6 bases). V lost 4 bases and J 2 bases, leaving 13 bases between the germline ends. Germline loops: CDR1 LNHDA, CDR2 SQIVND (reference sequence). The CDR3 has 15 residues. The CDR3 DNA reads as TGTGCCAGTAGTACCCCCGGACAGATCACAGATACGCAGTATTTT. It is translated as CASSTPGQITDTQYF.

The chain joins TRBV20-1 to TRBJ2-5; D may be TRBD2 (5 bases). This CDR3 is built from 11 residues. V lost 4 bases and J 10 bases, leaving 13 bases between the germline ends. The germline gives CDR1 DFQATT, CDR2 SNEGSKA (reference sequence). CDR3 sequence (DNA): TGCAGTGCTACGGACGGGGTACGCCAGTACTTC. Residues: CSATDGVRQYF.

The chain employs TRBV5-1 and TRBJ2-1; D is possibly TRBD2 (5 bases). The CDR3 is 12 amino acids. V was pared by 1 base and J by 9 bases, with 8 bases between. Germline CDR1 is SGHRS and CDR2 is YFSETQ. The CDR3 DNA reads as TGCGCCAGCAGCTTGACTAGTCCTGAGCAGTTCTTC. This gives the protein CASSLTSPEQFF.

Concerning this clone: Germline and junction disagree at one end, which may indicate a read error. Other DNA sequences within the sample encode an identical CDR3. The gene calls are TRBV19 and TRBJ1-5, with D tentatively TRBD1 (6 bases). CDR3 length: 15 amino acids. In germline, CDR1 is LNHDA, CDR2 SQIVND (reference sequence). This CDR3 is CASRTGFNSNQPQHF. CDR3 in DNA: TGTGCCAGTAGGACAGGCTTTAATAGCAACCAGCCCCAGCATTTT. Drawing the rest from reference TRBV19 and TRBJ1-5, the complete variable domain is DGGITQSPKYLFRKEGQNVTLSCEQNLNHDAMYWYRQDPGQGLRLIYYSQIVNDFQKGDIAEGYSVSREKKESFPLTVTSAQKNPTAFYLCASRTGFNSNQPQHFGDGTRLSIL.

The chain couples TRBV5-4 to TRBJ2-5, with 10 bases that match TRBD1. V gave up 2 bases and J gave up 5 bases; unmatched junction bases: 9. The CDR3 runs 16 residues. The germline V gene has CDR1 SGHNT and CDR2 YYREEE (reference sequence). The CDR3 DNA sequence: TGTGCCAGCAGCTTCAGGGGACAGGGGACGATGGAGACCCAGTACTTC. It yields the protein CASSFRGQGTMETQYF.

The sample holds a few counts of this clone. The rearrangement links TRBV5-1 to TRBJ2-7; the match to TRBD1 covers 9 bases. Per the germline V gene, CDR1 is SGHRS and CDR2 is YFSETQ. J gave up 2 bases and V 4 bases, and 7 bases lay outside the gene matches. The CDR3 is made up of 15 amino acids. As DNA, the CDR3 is TGCGCCAGCAGCGCCGACGGGACAGGGCCCTACGAGCAGTACTTC. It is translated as CASSADGTGPYEQYF.

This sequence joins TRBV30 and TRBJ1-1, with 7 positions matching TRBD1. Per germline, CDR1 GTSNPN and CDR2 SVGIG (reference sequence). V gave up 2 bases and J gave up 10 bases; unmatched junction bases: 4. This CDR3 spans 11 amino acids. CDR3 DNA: TGTGCCTGGAGTCAGAACAGGGGAGCTTTCTTT. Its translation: CAWSQNRGAFF.